This T cell receptor (beta chain) came from a study of blood T cell repertoires in COVID-19. Study-wide context: Specimens from acute and convalescent COVID-19 originated in the United States, Italy and Spain.

The method was immunoSEQ multiplex PCR; TCRdb's version includes in-frame clones alone and lacks a portion of them. The sample consists of 180,000 or so clones, roughly 86% of them appearing once. The CDR3 spans 14 residues. Germline V gene data show CDR1 as SGHDN and CDR2 as FVKESK. V dropped 3 bases and J dropped 10; count of bases not matched to a gene: 2. What was sequenced was peripheral blood. V and J are TRBV14 and TRBJ1-6, with TRBD1 identical over 11 bases. The clonotype was recovered from a man aged 35 to 55 with active or convalescent COVID-19. The CDR3 loop is CASSHRTGGSPLHF. For the CDR3, the DNA is TGTGCCAGCAGCCACCGGACAGGGGGCTCACCCCTCCACTTT.